The present TCR beta chain was sequenced within a study of vaccination and CD4 T cells after COVID-19. CDR1 is MNHNS, CDR2 SASEGT, per germline. CDR3 size: 14 residues. V lost 4 bases and J lost 6, with 13 bases in between. As for treatment: roughly 11-day PBMC culture with coronavirus spike peptide pools or control peptides (ViraFEST assay). Harvesting of the unexposed donor's CD4+ T cells predated the COVID-19 pandemic (2011-2018). Sequenced with the Oncomine TCR Beta short-read assay was DNA taken from cultured CD4+ T cells. Each CDR3 protein is one row after TCRdb ran MiXCR on the PCR reads. Of roughly 6,800 distinct CDR3 sequences listed, roughly 45% are singletons. This clonotype turned up a few times. Its antigen is not identified.

V usage is TRBV6-1 and J usage is TRBJ2-1; D call uncertain. The receptor's source is a human donor in good health. Sequencing used CD4+ T cells from blood, cultured in vitro. The CDR3 sequence: CASSAGDQVNEQFF. DNA for the CDR3: TGTGCCAGCAGTGCTGGGGATCAGGTCAATGAGCAGTTCTTC.